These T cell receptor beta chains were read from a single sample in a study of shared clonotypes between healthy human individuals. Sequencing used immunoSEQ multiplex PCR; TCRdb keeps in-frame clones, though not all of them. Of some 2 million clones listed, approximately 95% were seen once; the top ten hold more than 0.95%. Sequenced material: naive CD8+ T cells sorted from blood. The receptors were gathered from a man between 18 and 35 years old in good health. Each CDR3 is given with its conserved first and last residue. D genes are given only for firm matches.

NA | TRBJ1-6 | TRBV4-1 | CASSQGVSYNSPLHF
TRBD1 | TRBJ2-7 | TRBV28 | CASSFPPGGSYEQYF
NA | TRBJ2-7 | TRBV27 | CASSYQQASMYEQYF
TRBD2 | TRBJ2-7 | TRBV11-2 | CASSLASGGYEQYF
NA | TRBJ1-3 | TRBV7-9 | CASIPGGSGNTIYF
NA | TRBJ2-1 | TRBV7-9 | CASSFGGNNEQFF
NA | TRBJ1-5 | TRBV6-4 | CASSEELGVGQPQHF
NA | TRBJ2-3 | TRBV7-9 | CASSPNSVWTSTDTQYF
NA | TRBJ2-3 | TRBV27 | CASRAGSASIYDTQYF
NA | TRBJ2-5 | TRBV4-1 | CASSQEPGSGETQYF
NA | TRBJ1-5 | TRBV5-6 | CASSLGGFGQPQHF
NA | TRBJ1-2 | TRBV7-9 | CASSPLVEDGYTF
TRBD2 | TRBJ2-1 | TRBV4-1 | CASSGTGTSGDEQFF
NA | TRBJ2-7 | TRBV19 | CASSVRDTYEQYF
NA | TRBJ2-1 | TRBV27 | CASSLVGNEQFF
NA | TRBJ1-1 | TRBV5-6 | CASSLATGITEAFF
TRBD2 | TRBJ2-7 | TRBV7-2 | CASSLFLAGAEQYF
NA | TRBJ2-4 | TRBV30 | CAWSVEGGQNKNIQYF
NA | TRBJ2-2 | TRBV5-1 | CASSLGVVSGTGELFF
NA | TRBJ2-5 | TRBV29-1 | CSVLPQGFETQYF
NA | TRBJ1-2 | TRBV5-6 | CASSLGGQYGYTF
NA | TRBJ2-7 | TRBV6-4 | CASSDSILGPPFHEQYF
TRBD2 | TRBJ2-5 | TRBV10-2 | CASSELSREGQETQYF
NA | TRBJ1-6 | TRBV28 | CASSPGTDNSPLHF
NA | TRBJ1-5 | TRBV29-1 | CSAGELGQPQHF
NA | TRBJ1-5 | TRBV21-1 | CASSRRGRESNQPQHF
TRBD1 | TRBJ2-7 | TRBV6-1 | CASSTRTGLNYEQYF
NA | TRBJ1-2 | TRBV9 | CASSVEGGGYTF
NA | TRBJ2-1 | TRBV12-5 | CASGLSYNEQFF
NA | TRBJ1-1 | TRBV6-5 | CASSYSDSLTEAFF
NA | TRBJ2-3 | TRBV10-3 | CAISELAESSTDTQYF